The subject of this entry is one T cell receptor beta chain. The antigen is not known. The data belong to a study of T-cell memory formation after mild COVID-19. Study-level results: Later expanders leaned CD4+, whereas clones that contracted between day 15 and 85 were balanced CD4/CD8. Largely, contracting CD4+ clones fell within CM and EM, and contracting CD8+ clones within EMRA.

The junction had 11 bases not matched to a gene; V was cut back by 4 bases and J by 8 bases. Looked up from germline, CDR1 is SGDLS and CDR2 is YYNGEE. The CDR3 totals 15 residues. 5'RACE primed from the constant segment yielded TCR alpha and TCR beta cDNA libraries bearing sample barcodes and UMIs. TCRdb redid the calling of the 5' RACE reads with MiXCR, one entry per CDR3 protein. Among about 350,000 distinct CDR3 sequences, around 27% were seen once, and the ten largest hold less than 15%. The rearrangement links TRBV9 to TRBJ1-2; 10 nucleotides match TRBD1. Sequencing was carried out using PBMCs or a T cell subset sorted from them (not recorded which). The TCR originated in an adult woman who had mild COVID-19 (a few samples of this study predate the infection). Cell type and time point are not known. The CDR3 DNA follows: TGTGCCAGCAGCATCTCGACAGGGGGCACAGGGGGCTACACCTTC. Protein product: CASSISTGGTGGYTF.